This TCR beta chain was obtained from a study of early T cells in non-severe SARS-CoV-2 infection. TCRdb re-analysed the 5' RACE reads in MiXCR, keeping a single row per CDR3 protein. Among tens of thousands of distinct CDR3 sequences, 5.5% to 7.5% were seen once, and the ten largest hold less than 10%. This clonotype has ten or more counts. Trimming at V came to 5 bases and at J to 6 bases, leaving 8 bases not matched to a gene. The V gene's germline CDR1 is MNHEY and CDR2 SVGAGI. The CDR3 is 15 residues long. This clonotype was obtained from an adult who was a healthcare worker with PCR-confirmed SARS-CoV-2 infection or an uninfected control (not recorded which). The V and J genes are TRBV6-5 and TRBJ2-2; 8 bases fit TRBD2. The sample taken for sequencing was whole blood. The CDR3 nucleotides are TGTGCCAGCAGTGCGACTAGCGTATGGGCCGGGGAGCTGTTTTTT. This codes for CASSATSVWAGELFF.